This T cell receptor beta chain originates from a study of shared clonotypes between healthy human individuals. About the research overall: The study enrolled a couple of women and a few men aged 18 to 49. General study results and limits: An expected dependence of interdonor clonotype sharing on sequencing depth was noted.

V gave up 6 bases and J gave up 5 bases, with 16 bases separating them. CDR1 MDHEN and CDR2 SYDVKM come from the germline V gene. The CDR3 extends over 14 amino acids. Concerning this clone itself: Its target is not known.

Per the original methods: ImmunoSEQ supplied junction-only sequences lacking quality scores, so filtering was different. Here immunoSEQ multiplex PCR was the method, and the copy in TCRdb shows in-frame clones only, minus some. V and J calls and clone size are as listed in that table; D and trimming were resolved from the DNA. The sample consists of 2 million to 2.5 million clones, 85% to 95% of them appearing once. Each of the donors was a healthy adult who was HIV-negative and had not had a recent acute infection or vaccination. The clonotype originates from a young man in good health. Some clones in this sample may be carry-over from other donors' samples. The chain uses TRBV28 and TRBJ1-1, with D maybe TRBD1 (5 bases). Specimen: naive CD4+ T cells from PBMCs. Regarding subset: CD45RA+ positively selected. The CDR3 here is CASRPGTAGTEAFF. The CDR3 DNA is TGTGCCAGCAGGCCAGGGACCGCGGGGACTGAAGCTTTCTTT. The complete variable domain, with remaining parts taken from reference TRBV28 and TRBJ1-1, reads DVKVTQSSRYLVKRTGEKVFLECVQDMDHENMFWYRQDPGLGLRLIYFSYDVKMKEKGDIPEGYSVSREKKERFSLILESASTNQTSMYLCASRPGTAGTEAFFGQGTRLTVV.